This T cell receptor beta chain was captured in a study of metastatic and nonmetastatic thyroid tumors (dated by TCRdb to the early 2020s). Some background on the complete study: For patients with malignant and with benign thyroid disease, the researchers compared repertoires between peripheral blood samples and tumor or nodule tissue samples. On the study overall, not on this receptor specifically: In both blood and tumor samples, malignant tumors were reported to have significantly higher TCR beta diversity than benign nodules.

This clone was observed many times. Its antigen is still unknown. Nothing much larger sits one base from this clone, and base qualities are not available. None of the patients had been given any treatment before thyroid surgery. Using T-cell receptor beta sequencing, the researchers looked back retrospectively at clinical samples from patients, gathered between about 2012 and 2018. Library construction relied on PCR. Data came from an Illumina HiSeq 4000. High-throughput sequencing was used to profile the TCR beta-chain CDR3 region of every patient. As for the authors' bioinformatics: Drawing on CDR3 differences between clinicopathological groups, the researchers built a classifier meant to tell apart patients with distant-metastatic papillary thyroid cancer. Repertoire diversity was assessed with the Shannon index, and tumor-blood repertoire similarity with the Morisita-Horn index. TCRdb passed the public sequencing reads through fastp at Q25 and MiXCR, retaining productive beta sequences. In this record, the V and J calls reflect TCRdb's handling and not the investigators' own analysis. The sample yields about 14,000 clones; about 27% were counted once. Around 21% of the sample is held by the ten biggest clonotypes.

At the junction V is shortened by 7 bases and J by 2 bases, with 15 bases in between. The CDR3 covers 15 residues, taking in both the cysteine and the phenylalanine. The sequence is cut down to CDR3 DNA, 45 bases in frame from base 1. The chain is made from TRBV12-3 or TRBV12-4 and TRBJ1-3, with the D segment identity uncertain. The receptor was derived from a female donor with papillary thyroid cancer or a benign thyroid nodule (not recorded which). Some clones in this sample may be carry-over from other donors' samples. Sample: tumor tissue. The CDR3 here reads CASTSGTGPGNTIYF. The sequence in DNA is TGTGCCAGCACCTCGGGTACTGGCCCTGGAAACACCATATATTTT.